Included here is one T cell receptor beta chain sequence, with context. The data were obtained in a study of control samples from healthy donors and cancer patients. CDR3 size: 16 residues. The V gene lost 8 bases and the J gene lost 0 bases, with 17 bases spanning the gap. Germline V gene sequence: CDR1 MNHNS, CDR2 SASEGT. Repertoires were generated with immunoSEQ multiplex PCR, while TCRdb's copy carries only in-frame clones and drops some. The sample holds 170,000 or so clones; approximately 91% are singletons and the top ten take roughly 2.1%. The genes are TRBV6-1 and TRBJ1-5; tentatively, D is TRBD1 (5 bases). The sample comprised blood. The clonotype comes from a middle-aged woman in good health. This CDR3 is CASGGGRDDSNQPQHF. The CDR3 DNA follows: TGTGCCAGCGGTGGGGGGAGAGATGATAGCAATCAGCCCCAGCATTTT.